This entry features one TCR beta chain sequence. Its specificity is not known. Every isolated RNA sample was fully reverse transcribed, so sequencing captured expressed TCRB transcripts. The data were produced by immunoSEQ multiplex PCR, yet TCRdb's version contains in-frame clones alone and is incomplete. The data contain hundreds of thousands of clones, 10% to 15% of them singletons. Germline V lookup: CDR1 SNHLY, CDR2 FYNNEI. Trimming shortened V by 7 bases and J by 0 bases, and 12 bases separated the two germline ends. This CDR3 has 14 amino acids. This sample is part of a study of beta chain features in type 1 diabetes. Study background: Examination spanned around 110 million sorted cells from all samples. Study-wide results and caveats: Within each of all four CD4+ subsets, Type 1 diabetes patients had TCRB CDR3s that were moderately but significantly shorter. Although PCR might favor shorter templates, it would do so equally in patients and controls.

The V and J genes are TRBV2 and TRBJ1-1; D is ambiguous. Sequenced input: naive CD4+ T cells from blood. This receptor was taken from a man younger than 35 with type 1 diabetes. CDR3 residues: CASTQSLMNTEAFF. CDR3 sequence (DNA): TGTGCCAGCACCCAGTCCCTTATGAACACTGAAGCTTTCTTT.